A single TCR beta chain is shown here with its context. Its antigen is unidentified. CDR1 is SGHDT and CDR2 is YYEEEE in the germline V gene. V dropped 5 bases and J dropped 14 bases, with 14 bases sitting between them. The CDR3 runs 11 residues. The entry originates in a study of T cells after yellow fever vaccination. Study conclusions and caveats: Booster sampling recovered most clones from primary vaccination (96% CD4, approximately 88% CD8).

TCRdb reprocessed the 5' RACE reads with MiXCR, giving one entry per CDR3 protein. The sample includes 100,000 to 150,000 distinct CDR3 sequences, around 9.8% seen only once; the top ten take 40%. This clonotype originated in a man between 18 and 29 years old who received the YFV17D yellow fever vaccine. The chain employs TRBV5-6 and TRBJ2-1, with D possibly being TRBD2 (5 bases). The sequencing used CD8+ T cells sorted from PBMCs, collected on the day of the yellow fever booster vaccination. The CDR3: CASSIARVKFF. CDR3 DNA: TGTGCCAGCAGTATTGCGAGGGTAAAGTTCTTC. The complete variable domain, with remaining parts taken from reference TRBV5-6 and TRBJ2-1, reads DAGVTQSPTHLIKTRGQQVTLRCSPKSGHDTVSWYQQALGQGPQFIFQYYEEEERQRGNFPDRFSGHQFPNYSSELNVNALLLGDSALYLCASSIARVKFFGPGTRLTVL.